A selection of T cell receptor beta chains follows, all from one sample in a study of vaccination and CD4 T cells after COVID-19. The antigens for these receptors are not known. Via MiXCR, TCRdb re-called the PCR reads, giving one row per CDR3 protein. The data hold around 13,000 distinct CDR3 sequences, with 21% observed a single time. Material for sequencing was cultured CD4+ T cells from blood. Receptor source: a human donor with COVID-19. Both conserved end residues are part of each CDR3. The size entry is marked missing in some rows and otherwise reads once, few, many or a size class.

>.|TRBV9
CASSVAGTGVGIEAFF
>few|TRBV19
CASSMAAGDYGYTF
>.|TRBV20-1
CSVRDIYEQYF
>.|TRBV5-1
CASSLAGNGAGNTIYF
>few|TRBV12-3/TRBV12-4
CASSRASPLGSTGELFF
>medium-sized|TRBV7-2
CASSAVRTGFGYTF
>medium-sized|TRBV15
CATSIRVDETQYF
>.|TRBV5-5
CASRKLHRDRVVTHYEQYF
>.|TRBV7-9
CASSLDVAGGTDGYTF
>few|TRBV14
CASSPYAGAKNIQYF
>.|TRBV7-6
CASSASYQGNTIYF
>.|TRBV5-1
CASMPGSEGTEAFF
>.|TRBV5-1
CASSNSGQMNTGELFF
>.|TRBV7-9
CASSLGGQGWTEAFF
>few|TRBV6-5
CASSYRQRGELFF
>few|TRBV6-5
CASSYASGGTDTQYF
>.|TRBV2
CASASGQGAYEQYF
>few|TRBV6-2/TRBV6-3
CATLGRTLNTEAFF
>.|TRBV6-5
CASSYYAGQGMSSAYGYTF
>.|TRBV9
CASSVSAGGVYEQYF
>few|TRBV20-1
CSAFRTSGSPNEQFF
>medium-sized|TRBV30
CAWSVGQGQGQPQHF
>.|TRBV6-1
CASSPPGFTYEQYF
>few|TRBV6-1
CASSEAPVPNYEQYF
>few|TRBV20-1
CSATGAQGNTIYF
>.|TRBV19
CASSITLAGSYNEQFF
>.|TRBV18
CASSPAGGGTEAFF
>.|TRBV7-9
CASSLDAAGNYDYTF
>.|TRBV6-5
CASSSYENTEAFF
>.|TRBV24-1
CATSDTRDSAFF
>.|TRBV18
CASSPSGTGVRPQHF
>few|TRBV12-3/TRBV12-4
CASSFGGIPDTQYF
>.|TRBV7-9
CASSPPRNTGELFF
>.|TRBV5-1
CASSLGRLAGAGGNEQFF
>few|TRBV20-1
CSARDSGGARDTQYF
>medium-sized|TRBV20-1
CSARGGSGKPNSPLHF
>few|TRBV7-9
CASSGVETQYF
>few|TRBV7-3
CASSFRGGDIQYF
>.|TRBV6-5
CASSYSWGDRNTIYF
>.|TRBV27
CASSPSPVGGPLHF
>.|TRBV12-3/TRBV12-4
CASTKGRLAGEPRTGELFF
>.|TRBV5-1
CASSWSTPASGAETLYF
>.|TRBV24-1
CATSEGFSSGGPYNEQFF
>medium-sized|TRBV20-1
CSAAETLETQYF
>few|TRBV20-1
CSARSLAGVYNEQFF
>few|TRBV19
CASSTTGNQPQHF
>.|TRBV19
CASTTDRGNEQFF
>few|TRBV24-1
CATSDLLPGHLSTDTQYF
>.|TRBV19
CASSASSYEQYF
>.|TRBV5-1
CASSKDSSYNEQFF
>.|TRBV11-2
CASSPGLDYGYTF
>.|TRBV7-6
CASSLYPETDTQYF
>.|TRBV5-8
CASSSATWVGNTIYF